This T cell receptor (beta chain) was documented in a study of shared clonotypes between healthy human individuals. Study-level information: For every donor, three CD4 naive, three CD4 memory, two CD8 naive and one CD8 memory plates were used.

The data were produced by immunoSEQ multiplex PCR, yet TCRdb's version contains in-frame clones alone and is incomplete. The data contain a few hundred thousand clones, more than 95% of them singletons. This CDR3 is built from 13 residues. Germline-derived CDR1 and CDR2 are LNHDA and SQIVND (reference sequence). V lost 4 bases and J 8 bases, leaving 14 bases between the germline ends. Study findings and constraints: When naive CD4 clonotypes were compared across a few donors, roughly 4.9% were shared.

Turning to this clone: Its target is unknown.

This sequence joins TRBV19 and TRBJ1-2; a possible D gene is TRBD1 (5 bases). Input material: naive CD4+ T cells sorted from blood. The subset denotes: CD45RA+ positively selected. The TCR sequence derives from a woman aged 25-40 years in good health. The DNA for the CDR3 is TGTGCCAGTAGTACGGACACAGCCTTCGGCTACACCTTC. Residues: CASSTDTAFGYTF.